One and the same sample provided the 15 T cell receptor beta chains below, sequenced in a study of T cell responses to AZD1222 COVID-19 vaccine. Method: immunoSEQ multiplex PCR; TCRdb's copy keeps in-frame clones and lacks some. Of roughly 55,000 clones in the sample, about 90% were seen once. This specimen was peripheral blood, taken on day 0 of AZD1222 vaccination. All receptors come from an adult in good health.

CDR3 amino acids: CASSLSGTSGSYEQYF. The CDR3, as DNA: TGTGCCAGCAGCCTCTCCGGGACTAGCGGTTCCTACGAGCAGTACTTC. The chain uses TRBV3-1 (or the pseudogene TRBV3-2) and TRBJ2-7; 11 nucleotides align to TRBD2. Trimming removed 4 bases from V and 1 base from J; junction bases left unmatched: 6. The CDR3 consists of 16 residues. Per the germline V gene, CDR1 is LGHDT and CDR2 is YNNKEL (reference sequence).

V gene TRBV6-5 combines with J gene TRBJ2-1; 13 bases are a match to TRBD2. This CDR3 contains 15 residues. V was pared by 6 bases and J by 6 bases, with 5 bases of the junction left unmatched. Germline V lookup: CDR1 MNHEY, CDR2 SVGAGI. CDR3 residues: CASSRGTSGINEQFF. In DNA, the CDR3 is TGTGCCAGCAGCCGCGGGACTAGCGGGATCAATGAGCAGTTCTTC.

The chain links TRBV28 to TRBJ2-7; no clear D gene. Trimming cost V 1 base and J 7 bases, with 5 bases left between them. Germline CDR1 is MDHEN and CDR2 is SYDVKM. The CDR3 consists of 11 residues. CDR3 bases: TGTGCCAGCAGTTTATTAGGGGAGCAGTACTTC. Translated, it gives CASSLLGEQYF.

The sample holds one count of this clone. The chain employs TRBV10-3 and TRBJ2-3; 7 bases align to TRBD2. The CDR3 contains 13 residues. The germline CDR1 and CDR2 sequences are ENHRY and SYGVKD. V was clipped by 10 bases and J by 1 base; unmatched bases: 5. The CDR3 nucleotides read TGTGCCACGGAGCGGGACCGCACAGATACGCAGTATTTT. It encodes CATERDRTDTQYF.

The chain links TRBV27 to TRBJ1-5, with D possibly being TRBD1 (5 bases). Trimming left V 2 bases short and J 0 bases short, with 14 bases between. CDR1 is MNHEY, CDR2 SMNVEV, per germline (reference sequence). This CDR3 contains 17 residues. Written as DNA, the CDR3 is TGTGCCAGCAGTTTAAAGTTAGGGGTGGATAGCAATCAGCCCCAGCATTTT. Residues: CASSLKLGVDSNQPQHF.

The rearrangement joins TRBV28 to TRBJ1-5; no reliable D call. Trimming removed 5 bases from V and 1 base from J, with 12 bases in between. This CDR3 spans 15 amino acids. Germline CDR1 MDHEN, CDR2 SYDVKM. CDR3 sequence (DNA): TGTGCCAGCAGTCTCCCTGGTGAAAGCAATCAGCCCCAGCATTTT. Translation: CASSLPGESNQPQHF.

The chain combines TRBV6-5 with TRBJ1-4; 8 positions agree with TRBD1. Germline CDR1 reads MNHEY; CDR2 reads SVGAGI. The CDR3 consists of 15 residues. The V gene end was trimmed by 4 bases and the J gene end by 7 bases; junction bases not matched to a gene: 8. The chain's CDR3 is CASSSQGAGGEKLFF. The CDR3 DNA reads TGTGCCAGCAGTTCTCAGGGGGCAGGCGGTGAAAAACTGTTTTTT.

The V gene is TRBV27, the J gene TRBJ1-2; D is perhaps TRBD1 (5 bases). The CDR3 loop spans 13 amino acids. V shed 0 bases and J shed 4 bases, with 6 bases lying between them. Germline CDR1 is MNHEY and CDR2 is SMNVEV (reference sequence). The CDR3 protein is CASSLSGLYGYTF. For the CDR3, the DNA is TGTGCCAGCAGTTTATCGGGACTCTATGGCTACACCTTC.

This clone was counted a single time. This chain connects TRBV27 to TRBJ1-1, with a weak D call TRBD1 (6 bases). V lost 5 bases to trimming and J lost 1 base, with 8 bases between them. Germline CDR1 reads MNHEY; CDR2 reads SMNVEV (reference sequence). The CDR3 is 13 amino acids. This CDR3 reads CASSLQGNTEAFF. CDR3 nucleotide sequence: TGTGCCAGCAGTCTACAGGGGAACACTGAAGCTTTCTTT.

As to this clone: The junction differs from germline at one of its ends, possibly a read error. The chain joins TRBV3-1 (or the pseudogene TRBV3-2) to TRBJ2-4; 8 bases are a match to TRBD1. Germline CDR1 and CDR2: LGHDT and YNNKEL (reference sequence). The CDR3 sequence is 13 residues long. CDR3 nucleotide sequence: TGTGCCAGCAGCCAACTCAGGGGGCGGAGGGTTCAATTC. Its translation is CASSQLRGRRVQF.

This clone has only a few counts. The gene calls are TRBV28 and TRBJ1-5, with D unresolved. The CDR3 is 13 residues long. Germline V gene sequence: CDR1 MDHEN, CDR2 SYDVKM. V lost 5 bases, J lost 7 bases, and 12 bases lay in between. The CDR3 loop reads CASSPDMVQPQHF. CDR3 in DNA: TGTGCCAGCAGTCCGGATATGGTCCAGCCCCAGCATTTT.

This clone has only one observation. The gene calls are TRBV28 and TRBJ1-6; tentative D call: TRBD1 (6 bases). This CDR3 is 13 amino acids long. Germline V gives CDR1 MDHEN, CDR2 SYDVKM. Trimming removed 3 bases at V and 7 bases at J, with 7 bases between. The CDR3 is CASSFTGNSPLHF. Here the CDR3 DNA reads TGTGCCAGCAGTTTCACAGGGAATTCACCCCTCCACTTT.

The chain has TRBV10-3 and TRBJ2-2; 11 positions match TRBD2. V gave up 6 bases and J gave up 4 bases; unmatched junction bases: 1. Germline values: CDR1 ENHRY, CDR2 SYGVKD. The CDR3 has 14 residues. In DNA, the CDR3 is TGTGCCATCAGCGGACTAGCGGGCACCGGGGAGCTGTTTTTT. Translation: CAISGLAGTGELFF.

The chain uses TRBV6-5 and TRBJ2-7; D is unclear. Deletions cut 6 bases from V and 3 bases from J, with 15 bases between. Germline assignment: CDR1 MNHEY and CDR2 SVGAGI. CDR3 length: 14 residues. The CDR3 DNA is TGTGCCAGCAGCCCCCTGGACCGAATCTACGAGCAGTACTTC. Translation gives CASSPLDRIYEQYF.

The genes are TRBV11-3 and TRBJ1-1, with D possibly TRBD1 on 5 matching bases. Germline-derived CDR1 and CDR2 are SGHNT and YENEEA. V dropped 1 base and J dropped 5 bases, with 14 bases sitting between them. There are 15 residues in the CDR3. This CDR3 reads CASSLGGGTNTEAFF. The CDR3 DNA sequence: TGTGCCAGCAGCTTAGGGGGGGGAACGAATACTGAAGCTTTCTTT.